This T cell receptor (beta chain) was retrieved from a study of breast tumors, draining lymph nodes, adjacent tissues. Germline CDR1 MNHNS, CDR2 SASEGT. V was shortened by 10 bases and J by 8 bases, with 8 bases between the two germline ends. This CDR3 region has 10 residues. Breast cancer patients provided tissue from their axillary draining lymph nodes. The study, taken as a whole, reports: Tumors had less TCR diversity than lymph nodes, more than nontumor tissue. Data fit most tumor T cells coming from lymph node, expanding in tumor.

TCRdb itself ran the multiplex PCR reads through MiXCR, one entry per CDR3 protein. The sample yields 130,000 or so distinct CDR3 sequences, 32% seen once. This clonotype was seen a few times. The antigen is unknown. This may arise from a read error, as a much more abundant clone is one base away. The source of this sequence is a female donor with breast cancer. Some clones in this sample may be carry-over from other donors' samples. The specimen sequenced was axillary lymph node tissue. This chain uses TRBV6-1 with TRBJ2-2, with D unclear. The CDR3 protein is CATALGELFF. CDR3 bases: TGTGCCACCGCGCTTGGGGAGCTGTTTTTT.